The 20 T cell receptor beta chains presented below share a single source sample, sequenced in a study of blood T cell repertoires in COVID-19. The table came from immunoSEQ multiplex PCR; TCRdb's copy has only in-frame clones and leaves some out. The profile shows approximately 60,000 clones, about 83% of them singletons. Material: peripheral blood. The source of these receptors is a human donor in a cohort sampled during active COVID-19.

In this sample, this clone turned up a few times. CDR3 protein: CASSEHGSPYEQYF. CDR3 nucleotides: TGTGCCAGCAGTGAACACGGGTCTCCCTACGAGCAGTACTTC. The V and J genes are TRBV2 and TRBJ2-7; no firm D call. With 2 bases removed from V and 2 bases from J, the gap between germline ends came to 10 bases. Germline V lookup: CDR1 SNHLY, CDR2 FYNNEI. This CDR3 comprises 14 residues.

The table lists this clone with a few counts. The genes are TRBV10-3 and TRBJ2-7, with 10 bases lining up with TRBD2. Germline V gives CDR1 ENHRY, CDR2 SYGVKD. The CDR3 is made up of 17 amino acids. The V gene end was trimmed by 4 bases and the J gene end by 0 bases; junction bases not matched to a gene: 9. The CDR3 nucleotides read TGTGCCATCAGTGGCCGGAGCGGGAGGGCGAGCTCCTACGAGCAGTACTTC. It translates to CAISGRSGRASSYEQYF.

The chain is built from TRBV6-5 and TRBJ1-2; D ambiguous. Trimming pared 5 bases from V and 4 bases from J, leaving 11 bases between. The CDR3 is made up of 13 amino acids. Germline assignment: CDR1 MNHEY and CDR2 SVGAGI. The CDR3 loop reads CASSRSQPYGYTF. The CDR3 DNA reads TGTGCCAGCAGTCGTTCACAGCCCTATGGCTACACCTTC.

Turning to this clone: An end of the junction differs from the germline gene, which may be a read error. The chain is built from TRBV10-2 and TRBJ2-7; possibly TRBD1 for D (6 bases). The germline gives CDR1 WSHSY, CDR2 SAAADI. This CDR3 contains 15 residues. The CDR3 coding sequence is TGCGCCAGCAGGAGACCAGGGGTCACCTCCGACGAGCAGTACTTC. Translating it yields CASRRPGVTSDEQYF.

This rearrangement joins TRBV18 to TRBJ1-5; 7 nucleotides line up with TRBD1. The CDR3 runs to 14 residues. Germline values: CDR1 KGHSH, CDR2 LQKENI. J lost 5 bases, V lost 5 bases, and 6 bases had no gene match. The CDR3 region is CASSATGEDQPQHF. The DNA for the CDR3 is TGTGCCAGCTCAGCTACAGGGGAGGATCAGCCCCAGCATTTT. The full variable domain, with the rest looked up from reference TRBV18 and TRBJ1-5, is NAGVMQNPRHLVRRRGQEARLRCSPMKGHSHVYWYRQLPEEGLKFMVYLQKENIIDESGMPKERFSAEFPKEGPSILRIQQVVRGDSAAYFCASSATGEDQPQHFGDGTRLSIL.

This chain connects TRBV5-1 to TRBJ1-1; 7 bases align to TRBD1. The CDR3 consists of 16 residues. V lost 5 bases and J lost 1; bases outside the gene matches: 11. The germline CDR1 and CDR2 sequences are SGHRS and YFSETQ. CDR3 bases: TGCGCCAGCAGTAGAGTGACCGGGACAGAGAACACTGAAGCTTTCTTT. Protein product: CASSRVTGTENTEAFF.

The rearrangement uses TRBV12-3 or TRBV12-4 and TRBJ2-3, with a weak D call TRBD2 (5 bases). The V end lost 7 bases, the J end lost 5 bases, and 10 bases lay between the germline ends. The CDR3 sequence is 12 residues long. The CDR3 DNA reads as TGTGCCAGCATCCTGGCGGGAGATACGCAGTATTTT. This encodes CASILAGDTQYF.

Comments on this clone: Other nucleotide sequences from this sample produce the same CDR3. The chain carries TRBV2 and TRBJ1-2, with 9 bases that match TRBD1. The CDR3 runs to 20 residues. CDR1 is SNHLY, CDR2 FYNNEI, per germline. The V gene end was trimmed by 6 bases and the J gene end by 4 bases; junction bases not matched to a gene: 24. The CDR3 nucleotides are TGTGCCAGCAGAGCGTCAAATGTGAGGACAGGGGCCTGGGCGGGCTATGGCTACACCTTC. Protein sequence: CASRASNVRTGAWAGYGYTF.

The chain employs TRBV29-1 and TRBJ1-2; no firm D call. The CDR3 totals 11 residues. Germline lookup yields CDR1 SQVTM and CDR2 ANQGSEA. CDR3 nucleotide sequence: TGCAGTGTAAACATCGGGTATGGCTACACCTTC. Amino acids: CSVNIGYGYTF. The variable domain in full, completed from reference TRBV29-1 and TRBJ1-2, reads SAVISQKPSRDICQRGTSLTIQCQVDSQVTMMFWYRQQPGQSLTLIATANQGSEATYESGFVIDKFPISRPNLTFSTLTVSNMSPEDSSIYLCSVNIGYGYTFGSGTRLTVV.

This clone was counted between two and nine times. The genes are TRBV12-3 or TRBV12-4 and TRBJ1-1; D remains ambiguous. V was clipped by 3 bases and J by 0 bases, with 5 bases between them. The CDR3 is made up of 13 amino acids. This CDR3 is CASSFRVNTEAFF. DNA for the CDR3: TGTGCCAGCAGTTTTCGGGTGAACACTGAAGCTTTCTTT.

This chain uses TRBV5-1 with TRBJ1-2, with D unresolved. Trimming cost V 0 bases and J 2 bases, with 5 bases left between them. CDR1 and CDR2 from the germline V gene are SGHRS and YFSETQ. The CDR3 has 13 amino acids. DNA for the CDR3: TGCGCCAGCAGCTTGGAGCCGAACTATGGCTACACCTTC. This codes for CASSLEPNYGYTF.

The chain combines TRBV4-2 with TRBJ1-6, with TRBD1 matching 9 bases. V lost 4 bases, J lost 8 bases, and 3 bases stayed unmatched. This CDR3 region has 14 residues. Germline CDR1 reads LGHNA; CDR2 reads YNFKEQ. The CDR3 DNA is TGTGCCAGCAGCCCGGACAGGGGAGATTCACCCCTCCACTTT. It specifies CASSPDRGDSPLHF.

The CDR3 protein is CASTQMPGETQYF. The CDR3 DNA sequence: TGTGCCAGCACCCAAATGCCGGGGGAGACCCAGTACTTC. V usage is TRBV18 and J usage is TRBJ2-5, with D perhaps matching TRBD2 (5 bases). Germline V gives CDR1 KGHSH, CDR2 LQKENI. Trimming took off 8 bases at V and 5 bases at J, with 15 bases between the two ends. CDR3 length: 13 amino acids.

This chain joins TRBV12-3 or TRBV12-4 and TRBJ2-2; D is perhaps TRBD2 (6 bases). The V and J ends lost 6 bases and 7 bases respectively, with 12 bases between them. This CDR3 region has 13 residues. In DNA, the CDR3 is TGTGCCAGCAGCCTCTCGGGGGACGGGGAGCTGTTTTTT. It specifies CASSLSGDGELFF.

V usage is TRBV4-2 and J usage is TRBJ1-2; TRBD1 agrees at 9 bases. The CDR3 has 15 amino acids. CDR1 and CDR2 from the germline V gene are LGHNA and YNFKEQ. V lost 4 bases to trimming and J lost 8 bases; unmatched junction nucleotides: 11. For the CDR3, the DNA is TGTGCCAGCAGCCCGACAGGGGGGAGAGGAGACGGCTACACCTTC. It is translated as CASSPTGGRGDGYTF.

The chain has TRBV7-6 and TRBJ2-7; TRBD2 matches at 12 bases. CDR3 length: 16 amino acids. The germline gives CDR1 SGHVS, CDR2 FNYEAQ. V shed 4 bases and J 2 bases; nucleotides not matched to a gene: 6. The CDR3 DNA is TGTGCCAGCAGCTGGCTCCTAGCGGGGGGGCCCTACGAGCAGTACTTC. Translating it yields CASSWLLAGGPYEQYF.

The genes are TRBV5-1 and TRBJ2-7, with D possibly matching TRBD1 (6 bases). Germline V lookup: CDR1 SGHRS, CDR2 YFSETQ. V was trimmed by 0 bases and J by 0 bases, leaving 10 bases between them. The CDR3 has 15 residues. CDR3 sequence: CASSLGDIGSYEQYF. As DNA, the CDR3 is TGCGCCAGCAGCTTGGGGGACATAGGCTCCTACGAGCAGTACTTC. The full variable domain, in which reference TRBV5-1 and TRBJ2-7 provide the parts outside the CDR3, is KAGVTQTPRYLIKTRGQQVTLSCSPISGHRSVSWYQQTPGQGLQFLFEYFSETQRNKGNFPGRFSGRQFSNSRSEMNVSTLELGDSALYLCASSLGDIGSYEQYFGPGTRLTVT.

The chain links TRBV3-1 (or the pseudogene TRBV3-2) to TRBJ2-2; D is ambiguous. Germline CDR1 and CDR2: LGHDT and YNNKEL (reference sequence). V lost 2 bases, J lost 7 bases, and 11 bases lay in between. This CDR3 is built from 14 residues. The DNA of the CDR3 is TGTGCCAGCAGCCAACGATTTTCTAACGGGGAGCTGTTTTTT. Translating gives CASSQRFSNGELFF.

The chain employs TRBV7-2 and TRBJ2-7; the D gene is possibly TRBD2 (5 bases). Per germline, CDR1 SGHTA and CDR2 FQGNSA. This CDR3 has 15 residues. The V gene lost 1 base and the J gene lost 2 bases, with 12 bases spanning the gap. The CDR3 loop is CASSLGRGRTYEQYF. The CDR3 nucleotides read TGTGCCAGCAGCTTAGGACGAGGGCGGACCTACGAGCAGTACTTC.

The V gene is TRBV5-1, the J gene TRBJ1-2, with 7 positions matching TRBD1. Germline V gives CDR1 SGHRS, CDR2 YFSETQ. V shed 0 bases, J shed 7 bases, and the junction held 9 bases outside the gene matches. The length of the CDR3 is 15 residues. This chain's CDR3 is CASSLDLTGVGGYTF. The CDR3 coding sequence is TGCGCCAGCAGCTTGGATTTAACAGGGGTTGGTGGCTACACCTTC.